Here is one T cell receptor (beta chain) with its context. The record originates from a study of blood T cell repertoires in COVID-19. Study-level background: Specimens from acute and convalescent COVID-19 originated in the United States, Italy and Spain. T cells, B-cell-depleted T cells, or PBMCs supplied cDNA or gDNA.

As processed by the authors: Reference gene primers were amplified, and this amplification served to estimate nucleated cell counts. Sequenced by immunoSEQ multiplex PCR; TCRdb stores in-frame clones only, minus some. V and J calls and clone size are copied from that table; D and trimming were computed from the DNA. The data show about 91,000 clones, about three quarters seen once. Germline trimming cut 4 bases from V and 2 bases from J; bases unmatched to any gene: 9. Germline-derived CDR1 and CDR2 are SGHNT and YYREEE (reference sequence). The CDR3 consists of 16 residues. The source of this sequence is a man aged 65 to 85 with acute or convalescent COVID-19. Sequenced: peripheral blood. The J gene is TRBJ2-3, the V gene TRBV5-4; TRBD1 aligns across 8 bases. The CDR3 sequence is CASSPWDRIPTDTQYF. CDR3 bases: TGTGCCAGCAGCCCGTGGGACAGGATCCCCACAGATACGCAGTATTTT.